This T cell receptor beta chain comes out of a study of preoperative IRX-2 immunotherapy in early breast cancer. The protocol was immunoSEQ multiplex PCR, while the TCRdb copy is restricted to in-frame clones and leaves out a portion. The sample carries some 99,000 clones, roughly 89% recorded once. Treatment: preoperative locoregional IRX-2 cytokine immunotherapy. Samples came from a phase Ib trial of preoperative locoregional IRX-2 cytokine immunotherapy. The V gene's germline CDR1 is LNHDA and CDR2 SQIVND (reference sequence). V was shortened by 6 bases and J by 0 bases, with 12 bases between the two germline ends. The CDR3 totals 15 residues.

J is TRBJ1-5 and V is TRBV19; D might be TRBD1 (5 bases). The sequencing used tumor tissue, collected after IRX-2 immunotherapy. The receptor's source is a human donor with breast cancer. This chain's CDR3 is CASRTQVYSNQPQHF. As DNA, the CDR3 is TGTGCCAGTAGAACACAGGTTTATAGCAATCAGCCCCAGCATTTT.